Below are 9 T cell receptor beta chains sequenced from a single sample in a study of naive and memory T cell subsets. Both TRBC1 and TRBC2 were covered by a beta constant-region primer of two equimolar oligonucleotides. Nested alpha and beta constant-region primers with the SP2 primer drove four PCR rounds on ligated cDNA. MiXCR was run by TCRdb on the UMI-ligation and nested PCR reads, yielding one entry per CDR3 protein. This table holds tens of thousands of distinct CDR3 sequences, 9% to 9.5% found once. The sequencing input was naive CD8+ T cells from blood. Source of these receptors: a human donor in good health.

In its sample, this clonotype was seen a few times. V is TRBV5-4 and J is TRBJ2-3, with 9 bases fitting TRBD2. The trim removed 6 bases at V and 2 bases at J, leaving 13 bases unmatched. Per the germline V gene, CDR1 is SGHNT and CDR2 is YYREEE (reference sequence). The CDR3 sequence is 17 residues long. Here the CDR3 reads CASTLLPAGGPTDTQYF. As DNA, the CDR3 is TGTGCCAGCACCCTACTACCCGCGGGAGGGCCCACAGATACGCAGTATTTT.

Only a few counts were recorded for this clonotype. The V call is TRBV9, the J call TRBJ2-6; 8 bases line up with TRBD1. Germline CDR1 reads SGDLS; CDR2 reads YYNGEE. V was pared by 4 bases and J by 0 bases, with 9 bases of the junction left unmatched. This CDR3 spans 18 amino acids. The CDR3 nucleotides are TGTGCCAGCAGCCCCCGGACAGGGAGGTCCTCTGGGGCCAACGTCCTGACTTTC. Protein product: CASSPRTGRSSGANVLTF.

This clonotype was observed many times. The chain has TRBV10-3 and TRBJ2-7; 12 nucleotides match TRBD1. Germline-derived CDR1 and CDR2 are ENHRY and SYGVKD. This CDR3 has 14 residues. J gave up 4 bases and V 6 bases, and 4 bases lay outside the gene matches. The CDR3 spells CAIRRDRGQYEQYF. The CDR3 DNA sequence: TGTGCCATCAGGCGGGACAGGGGGCAATACGAGCAGTACTTC.

This clonotype was seen a handful of times. The chain uses TRBV6-5 and TRBJ2-2; no clear D gene. Trimming took off 2 bases at V and 5 bases at J, with 6 bases between the two ends. The CDR3 has 13 residues. CDR1 is MNHEY and CDR2 is SVGAGI in the germline V gene. The CDR3 coding sequence is TGTGCCAGCAGTTACGCTGAGACCGGGGAGCTGTTTTTT. Its protein product is CASSYAETGELFF.

This clonotype appeared many times. V and J are TRBV4-1 and TRBJ1-2, with 7 nucleotides matching TRBD1. Trimming at V came to 3 bases and at J to 1 base, leaving 11 bases not matched to a gene. Germline V gene sequence: CDR1 MGHRA, CDR2 YSYEKL. This CDR3 has 17 residues. CDR3 nucleotides: TGCGCCAGCAGCCACCGTAAGACAGGGAACGTTAACTATGGCTACACCTTC. Its translation is CASSHRKTGNVNYGYTF.

There are many counts of this clonotype. This CDR3 is CASRERGGNQPQHF. The CDR3 DNA sequence: TGTGCCAGCAGAGAGAGGGGTGGCAATCAGCCCCAGCATTTT. The chain recombines TRBV5-5 with TRBJ1-5; weak D call: TRBD1 (5 bases). From germline, CDR1 is SGHKS and CDR2 YYEKEE (reference sequence). This CDR3 is 14 amino acids long. With 5 bases removed from V and 2 bases from J, the gap between germline ends came to 11 bases. The complete variable domain, with remaining parts taken from reference TRBV5-5 and TRBJ1-5, reads DAGVTQSPTHLIKTRGQQVTLRCSPISGHKSVSWYQQVLGQGPQFIFQYYEKEERGRGNFPDRFSARQFPNYSSELNVNALLLGDSALYLCASRERGGNQPQHFGDGTRLSIL.

The CDR3 reads CASSQATGTNTEAFF. In nucleotides, the CDR3 is TGTGCCAGCAGCCAAGCTACAGGGACGAACACTGAAGCTTTCTTT. The chain employs TRBV4-2 and TRBJ1-1; tentative D call: TRBD1 (6 bases). This CDR3 comprises 15 residues. The germline V and J ends were trimmed by 1 base and 1 base, with 10 bases remaining between them. Germline CDR1 reads LGHNA; CDR2 reads YNFKEQ.

This clonotype was seen many times. This chain joins TRBV12-3 or TRBV12-4 and TRBJ1-1; D perhaps matches TRBD1 (5 bases). Deletions cut 6 bases from V and 4 bases from J, with 12 bases between. CDR3 length: 13 residues. The CDR3 protein is CASSYGGGTEAFF. The CDR3 bases are TGTGCCAGCAGCTACGGTGGGGGCACTGAAGCTTTCTTT.

This clonotype was seen only a few times. The V gene is TRBV6-5, the J gene TRBJ2-1; 10 bases are shared with TRBD2. The V gene's germline CDR1 is MNHEY and CDR2 SVGAGI. With 2 bases clipped from V and 3 bases from J, the junction kept 13 bases outside the gene matches. The CDR3 consists of 19 residues. CDR3 amino acids: CASSYEREGRFMGYNEQFF. In DNA, the CDR3 is TGTGCCAGCAGTTACGAGCGGGAGGGGAGGTTTATGGGCTACAATGAGCAGTTCTTC.